Each of the 19 T cell receptor beta chains below was sequenced from the same sample in a study of cytomegalovirus exposure and HLA in healthy donors. The PCR had 60 Vbeta and 13 Jbeta primers. Measured with immunoSEQ multiplex PCR; TCRdb has only the in-frame clones, and not every one. The sample shows roughly 43,000 clones, about 60% of them seen only once. The sequenced sample consisted of PBMCs. Receptors originate from a human donor in good health.

V gene TRBV29-1 combines with J gene TRBJ1-2; D unresolved. CDR1 is SQVTM, CDR2 ANQGSEA, per germline. V was pared by 6 bases and J by 2 bases, with 7 bases between. The CDR3 runs to 11 residues. In DNA, the CDR3 is TGCAGCGTCAGTACAAACTATGGCTACACCTTC. This translates into CSVSTNYGYTF.

This rearrangement joins TRBV5-1 to TRBJ1-6; 10 bases align to TRBD1. J gave up 9 bases and V 2 bases, and 5 bases lay outside the gene matches. Germline CDR1 SGHRS, CDR2 YFSETQ. The CDR3 runs 15 residues. The CDR3: CASSFSGQGISPLHF. For the CDR3, the DNA is TGCGCCAGCAGCTTCTCGGGACAGGGGATTTCACCCCTCCACTTT.

The chain recombines TRBV28 with TRBJ1-4, with 9 positions matching TRBD1. V trimming: 6 bases; J trimming: 6 bases; junction bases outside the gene matches: 5. This CDR3 has 14 amino acids. CDR1 and CDR2 (germline): MDHEN, SYDVKM. The CDR3 region has the DNA TGTGCCAGCAGCACAGGGACAGGGTATGAAAAACTGTTTTTT. Translating gives CASSTGTGYEKLFF.

This sequence joins TRBV6-1 and TRBJ2-7; a weak D match, TRBD1 (5 bases). CDR3 length: 13 residues. With 5 bases removed from V and 3 bases from J, the gap between germline ends came to 11 bases. CDR1 is MNHNS, CDR2 SASEGT, per germline. The CDR3 coding sequence is TGTGCCAGCAGTCATTCGACAGTCTACGAGCAGTACTTC. Protein sequence: CASSHSTVYEQYF.

V usage is TRBV11-2 and J usage is TRBJ1-3; D is unclear. Germline CDR1 reads SGHAT; CDR2 reads FQNNGV. This CDR3 has 13 amino acids. The V end lost 8 bases, the J end lost 1 base, and 9 bases lay between the germline ends. CDR3 loop: CASQSNSGNTIYF. The DNA of the CDR3 is TGTGCCAGCCAATCTAATTCTGGAAACACCATATATTTT.

The chain joins TRBV7-9 to TRBJ1-2; D might be TRBD1 (6 bases). V was clipped by 3 bases and J by 4 bases, with 12 bases between them. Germline assignment: CDR1 SEHNR and CDR2 FQNEAQ (reference sequence). The CDR3 runs to 14 residues. The CDR3 loop reads CASSFSDRIYGYTF. The CDR3 DNA sequence: TGTGCCAGCAGCTTCTCGGACAGAATCTATGGCTACACCTTC.

V usage is TRBV5-1 and J usage is TRBJ2-1; 7 positions agree with TRBD2. This CDR3 comprises 16 residues. CDR1 and CDR2 (germline): SGHRS, YFSETQ. Losses at the gene ends were 0 bases for V and 9 bases for J; bases not matched to a gene: 12. The CDR3 loop is CASSLVPSGVSAEQFF. The CDR3 DNA reads TGCGCCAGCAGCTTGGTTCCCAGCGGGGTATCCGCTGAGCAGTTCTTC. Combining the CDR3 with reference TRBV5-1 and TRBJ2-1 gives the whole variable domain KAGVTQTPRYLIKTRGQQVTLSCSPISGHRSVSWYQQTPGQGLQFLFEYFSETQRNKGNFPGRFSGRQFSNSRSEMNVSTLELGDSALYLCASSLVPSGVSAEQFFGPGTRLTVL.

There are a few counts of this clone. The chain is built from TRBV10-2 and TRBJ2-1; D is uncertain. CDR1 and CDR2 from the germline V gene are WSHSY and SAAADI. There are 12 residues in the CDR3. Trimming stripped 3 bases from V and 4 bases from J, with 4 bases between. The CDR3, as DNA: TGCGCCAGCAGTGACCTATACAATGAGCAGTTCTTC. It is translated as CASSDLYNEQFF.

V usage is TRBV23-1 and J usage is TRBJ1-5, with 9 bases that match TRBD1. TRBV23-1 falls under the ORF class, with uncertain function. The CDR3 is 17 amino acids. V gave up 0 bases and J gave up 1 base; unmatched junction bases: 4. CDR3 coding DNA: TGCGCCAGCAGTCAATCGCGGACAGGGGAGAGCAATCAGCCCCAGCATTTT. This encodes CASSQSRTGESNQPQHF.

The rearrangement joins TRBV14 to TRBJ1-2; D unclear. The V end lost 1 base, the J end lost 7 bases, and 10 bases lay between the germline ends. Germline V CDR1 and CDR2: SGHDN, FVKESK. The CDR3 is 13 residues long. This CDR3 reads CASSQVASSGYTF. The CDR3 DNA is TGTGCCAGCAGCCAAGTCGCGTCCTCTGGCTACACCTTC.

This sequence joins TRBV4-3 and TRBJ2-3; D perhaps matches TRBD1 (5 bases). V lost 0 bases and J 5 bases, leaving 15 bases between the germline ends. CDR3 length equals 16 residues. Germline CDR1 is LGHNA and CDR2 is YSLEER. The CDR3 sequence: CASSQDSSRVVDTQYF. CDR3 DNA: TGCGCCAGCAGCCAAGATAGTTCCAGGGTCGTAGATACGCAGTATTTT.

This sequence joins TRBV5-1 and TRBJ1-2, with D hard to call. V was cut by 1 base and J by 1 base, with 5 bases left in between. Germline V gives CDR1 SGHRS, CDR2 YFSETQ. This CDR3 contains 13 residues. Here the CDR3 reads CASSLTSNYGYTF. The CDR3 nucleotides read TGCGCCAGCAGCTTGACTAGTAACTATGGCTACACCTTC.

The chain couples TRBV7-6 to TRBJ2-7, with 11 bases matching TRBD2. The CDR3 spans 15 residues. Per the germline V gene, CDR1 is SGHVS and CDR2 is FNYEAQ. Losses at the gene ends were 1 base for V and 3 bases for J; bases not matched to a gene: 2. The CDR3 reads CASSLGLAGNYEQYF. DNA for the CDR3: TGTGCCAGCAGCTTAGGACTAGCGGGGAACTACGAGCAGTACTTC.

The gene calls are TRBV13 and TRBJ2-5, with 8 bases matching TRBD1. With 3 bases clipped from V and 4 bases from J, the junction kept 4 bases outside the gene matches. Per germline, CDR1 PRHDT and CDR2 FYEKMQ (reference sequence). This CDR3 comprises 14 residues. The CDR3 reads CASSFGRGLETQYF. The DNA for the CDR3 is TGTGCCAGCAGCTTCGGCAGGGGGCTAGAGACCCAGTACTTC.

The chain employs TRBV2 and TRBJ1-5; 9 positions agree with TRBD1. The ends lost 8 bases at V and 16 bases at J; junction bases unmatched: 21. CDR1 is SNHLY and CDR2 is FYNNEI in the germline V gene. This CDR3 spans 15 amino acids. Here the CDR3 DNA reads TGTGCCAGCCACCTACCAAACAGGGGGCGGGTGTCCCCTCATTTT. Translation gives CASHLPNRGRVSPHF.

The chain has TRBV10-1 and TRBJ2-1, with 11 bases aligning to TRBD2. The CDR3 contains 14 residues. Trimming removed 6 bases from V and 9 bases from J; junction bases left unmatched: 7. Germline CDR1 WNHNN, CDR2 SYGVQD (reference sequence). The DNA of the CDR3 is TGCGCCAGCAGCTTAGCGGGGGGGCAGGGTGAGCAGTTCTTC. Encoded protein: CASSLAGGQGEQFF.

The chain combines TRBV4-3 with TRBJ2-5; 9 bases align to TRBD2. The CDR3 is made up of 16 amino acids. Germline V gene lookup returns CDR1 LGHNA and CDR2 YSLEER. V trimming: 3 bases; J trimming: 1 base; junction bases outside the gene matches: 6. For the CDR3, the DNA is TGCGCCAGCAGCCAGAGGCAAGCGGGGGGCCAAGAGACCCAGTACTTC. It yields the protein CASSQRQAGGQETQYF.

V usage is TRBV4-1 and J usage is TRBJ1-2; D call uncertain. CDR3 length: 13 amino acids. The ends were cut back, 0 bases at V and 5 bases at J, with 7 bases in the middle. Germline V gene data show CDR1 as MGHRA and CDR2 as YSYEKL. The CDR3 reads CASSQEFRYGYTF. CDR3 nucleotide sequence: TGCGCCAGCAGCCAAGAATTTCGGTATGGCTACACCTTC.

V usage is TRBV7-9 and J usage is TRBJ1-4, with D maybe TRBD1 (5 bases). Between the trimmed V and J ends, which lost 0 bases and 7 bases, there was a span of 15 bases. Germline V CDR1 and CDR2: SEHNR, FQNEAQ (reference sequence). This CDR3 is built from 16 residues. The CDR3 DNA reads as TGTGCCAGCAGCTTAGCGACAGCTAGCGATGGTGAAAAACTGTTTTTT. This translates into CASSLATASDGEKLFF.